The clone carrying this TCR beta chain was seen just once. The sample comes from a study of blood T cell repertoires in COVID-19. Study background: PBMCs, B-cell-depleted T cells, or T cells provided the cDNA or gDNA that made up the material.

Trimming cost V 6 bases and J 2 bases; bases outside gene matches: 14. The CDR3 runs to 17 residues. Per germline, CDR1 MDHEN and CDR2 SYDVKM. Libraries were prepared by immunoSEQ multiplex PCR; TCRdb keeps only in-frame clonotypes and omits some of them. The table includes about 50,000 clones, roughly 90% detected once. This sequence joins TRBV28 and TRBJ2-5; TRBD2 matches 8 bases. The sample comprised peripheral blood. This clonotype was sampled from a human donor in a cohort sampled during active COVID-19. Written as DNA, the CDR3 is TGTGCCAGCAGGCGGTCCCTAGCGGGTAAAAAACAAGAGACCCAGTACTTC. It translates to CASRRSLAGKKQETQYF.